The next 30 T cell receptor beta chains were all read from a single sample in a study of CD8+CD57+ T cells in acquired aplastic anemia. The template used for profiling TCR beta VDJ and CDR3 was genomic DNA. MiXCR, run by TCRdb on the reads, gives a single entry per CDR3 protein. The sample lists roughly 81,000 distinct CDR3 sequences; approximately 46% were seen once. The sequenced material came from sorted CD4+, CD8+, or CD8+CD57+ T cells (not recorded which) from PBMCs. The receptors stem from a human donor in good health, serving as a control.

The rearrangement links TRBV10-3 to TRBJ1-5; D remains unclear. With 7 bases removed from V and 6 bases from J, the gap between germline ends came to 19 bases. CDR1 is ENHRY and CDR2 is SYGVKD in the germline V gene. The CDR3 length is 15 residues. The CDR3 nucleotides are TGTGCCATCACCACAGCCGCTCGGGATAGTCAGCCCCAGCATTTT. As protein: CAITTAARDSQPQHF.

The rearrangement joins TRBV4-1 to TRBJ1-5; TRBD1 matches at 7 bases. Trimming took 2 bases from V and 4 from J; bases not matched to a gene: 2. CDR3 length: 14 amino acids. The germline V gene has CDR1 MGHRA and CDR2 YSYEKL. The DNA for the CDR3 is TGCGCCAGCAGCCAACTGACAGGGAATCAGCCCCAGCATTTT. Translated, it gives CASSQLTGNQPQHF.

There are many counts of this clonotype. The chain recombines TRBV7-9 with TRBJ1-2; no definite D call. This CDR3 region has 14 residues. Germline CDR1 reads SEHNR; CDR2 reads FQNEAQ (reference sequence). V shed 7 bases and J shed 5 bases, with 17 bases lying between them. CDR3: CASKGTAGGYGYTF. In nucleotides, the CDR3 is TGTGCCAGCAAGGGAACAGCTGGTGGGTATGGCTACACCTTC.

This clonotype came up a few times. This chain connects TRBV3-1 to TRBJ2-7, with a tentative D call TRBD2 (6 bases). The germline V gene has CDR1 LGHDT and CDR2 YNNKEL (reference sequence). The CDR3 covers 15 residues. The V gene lost 4 bases and the J gene lost 0 bases, with 13 bases spanning the gap. The DNA of the CDR3 is TGTGCCAGCAGCCCGGGGGAAGGGAGCTCCTACGAGCAGTACTTC. This sequence encodes CASSPGEGSSYEQYF.

The V gene is TRBV10-1, the J gene TRBJ2-3; unclear D gene. The ends were cut back, 8 bases at V and 4 bases at J, with 22 bases in the middle. There are 16 residues in the CDR3. CDR1 WNHNN and CDR2 SYGVQD come from the germline V gene (reference sequence). Written as DNA, the CDR3 is TGCGCCAGCGACCCCTCTTGGTTCCCGAGGTCAGATACGCAGTATTTT. Protein product: CASDPSWFPRSDTQYF.

Only a few counts were recorded for this clonotype. One end of the junction is discordant with germline, which a read error may explain. The genes are TRBV10-1 and TRBJ2-2; possible D gene TRBD2, 7 bases. Germline CDR1 reads WNHNN; CDR2 reads SYGVQD (reference sequence). CDR3 size: 12 residues. In DNA form, the CDR3 reads TGCGCCAGCAGCTCCATTTTGGGGGGGCTGCTTTTT. It encodes CASSSILGGLLF.

V usage is TRBV10-2 and J usage is TRBJ1-2, with 7 positions matching TRBD1. With V trimmed by 7 bases and J by 2 bases, 7 bases remained unmatched. Germline assignment: CDR1 WSHSY and CDR2 SAAADI. The CDR3 length is 14 residues. The CDR3 spells CASTATGVNYGYTF. The DNA for the CDR3 is TGCGCCAGCACCGCCACAGGGGTCAACTATGGCTACACCTTC.

This clonotype came up many times. The chain uses TRBV7-9 and TRBJ1-1; tentative D call: TRBD1 (6 bases). This CDR3 contains 13 residues. From germline, CDR1 is SEHNR and CDR2 FQNEAQ (reference sequence). Deletions cut 3 bases from V and 3 bases from J, with 8 bases between. The chain's CDR3 is CASSFKGDTEAFF. DNA of the CDR3: TGTGCCAGCAGCTTTAAGGGGGACACTGAAGCTTTCTTT.

This clonotype was counted ten times or more. The rearrangement joins TRBV24-1 to TRBJ2-1, with a weak D call TRBD1 (6 bases). Trimming pared 6 bases from V and 8 bases from J, leaving 10 bases between. This CDR3 is 12 amino acids long. Germline V gene data show CDR1 as KGHDR and CDR2 as SFDVKD. CDR3 coding DNA: TGTGCCACCAGTCCGGCAGGGGATGAGCAGTTCTTC. Amino acid sequence: CATSPAGDEQFF.

This clonotype was seen a few times. The genes are TRBV10-3 and TRBJ1-1, with 7 nucleotides matching TRBD1. The V segment lost 6 bases and the J segment 3 bases; nucleotides outside the gene matches: 1. In germline, CDR1 is ENHRY, CDR2 SYGVKD. CDR3 length: 12 residues. The CDR3: CAIRGTDTEAFF. In DNA form, the CDR3 reads TGTGCCATCAGGGGGACAGACACTGAAGCTTTCTTT.

This clonotype was detected ten times or more. The rearrangement links TRBV19 to TRBJ2-7; D may be TRBD1 (6 bases). Germline V gives CDR1 LNHDA, CDR2 SQIVND (reference sequence). With 6 bases removed from V and 5 bases from J, the gap between germline ends came to 8 bases. CDR3 length: 11 amino acids. The DNA of the CDR3 is TGTGCCAGTAGGGGGGCCCACGAGCAGTACTTC. Amino acids: CASRGAHEQYF.

DNA for the CDR3: TGTGCCAGCACTGGGGACAGGGGGTATAATTCACCCCTCCACTTT. Amino acids: CASTGDRGYNSPLHF. This rearrangement joins TRBV2 to TRBJ1-6; 11 nucleotides match TRBD1. The CDR3 runs 15 residues. V trimming: 7 bases; J trimming: 4 bases; junction bases outside the gene matches: 3. Germline assignment: CDR1 SNHLY and CDR2 FYNNEI.

This clonotype was detected ten times or more. This chain connects TRBV20-1 to TRBJ2-7; D perhaps matches TRBD1 (5 bases). Germline V lookup: CDR1 DFQATT, CDR2 SNEGSKA (reference sequence). Trimming took off 0 bases at V and 1 base at J, with 16 bases between the two ends. The CDR3 extends over 16 amino acids. The CDR3 is CSARDEITGSSYEQYF. The CDR3 DNA sequence: TGCAGTGCTAGAGATGAGATTACAGGCTCTTCCTACGAGCAGTACTTC.

The CDR3 spells CAWSVLGTSGEYF. The CDR3 coding sequence is TGTGCCTGGAGTGTACTAGGGACTAGCGGGGAGTACTTC. V gene TRBV30 combines with J gene TRBJ2-5, with 13 bases fitting TRBD2. The germline gives CDR1 GTSNPN, CDR2 SVGIG (reference sequence). V shed 0 bases, J shed 12 bases, and the junction held 4 bases outside the gene matches. This CDR3 is 13 amino acids long.

This clonotype was recorded a few times. The chain links TRBV10-3 to TRBJ1-1; D gene unclear. Germline CDR1 is ENHRY and CDR2 is SYGVKD. The V end was cut by 5 bases, the J end by 0 bases, with 7 bases between. The CDR3 contains 13 residues. The CDR3 coding sequence is TGTGCCATCAGTTCCGACCTGAACACTGAAGCTTTCTTT. Translation: CAISSDLNTEAFF.

This sequence joins TRBV29-1 and TRBJ1-2; D call uncertain. CDR1 is SQVTM and CDR2 is ANQGSEA in the germline V gene. Trimming stripped 6 bases from V and 2 bases from J, with 7 bases between. The CDR3 totals 11 residues. CDR3 coding DNA: TGCAGCGTGGGTGAGAACTATGGCTACACCTTC. Translated: CSVGENYGYTF.

The table lists this clonotype with a count of one. CDR3 region: CASSIDLERTEAFF. Here the CDR3 DNA reads TGTGCCAGTAGTATAGATCTGGAAAGGACTGAAGCTTTCTTT. This chain uses TRBV19 with TRBJ1-1; D uncertain. In germline, CDR1 is LNHDA, CDR2 SQIVND (reference sequence). The length of the CDR3 is 14 residues. Trimming pared 0 bases from V and 5 bases from J, leaving 10 bases between.

This clonotype was counted ten times or more. V usage is TRBV9 and J usage is TRBJ1-2, with a tentative D call TRBD1 (5 bases). Trimming pared 3 bases from V and 5 bases from J, leaving 14 bases between. The germline CDR1 and CDR2 sequences are SGDLS and YYNGEE. The length of the CDR3 is 14 residues. CDR3 sequence (DNA): TGTGCCAGCAGCGGCACCCGTTCAGGGTATGGCTACACCTTC. Amino acids: CASSGTRSGYGYTF.

The chain couples TRBV24-1 to TRBJ1-2, with D hard to call. The germline gives CDR1 KGHDR, CDR2 SFDVKD. The germline V and J ends were trimmed by 7 bases and 0 bases, with 14 bases remaining between them. The length of the CDR3 is 15 residues. Here the CDR3 reads CATRGREPANYGYTF. The CDR3 DNA sequence: TGTGCCACCAGGGGTCGGGAGCCAGCTAACTATGGCTACACCTTC.

Many counts were recorded for this clonotype. The genes are TRBV7-6 and TRBJ2-7, with 9 bases lining up with TRBD1. V was clipped by 5 bases and J by 4 bases; unmatched bases: 12. There are 16 residues in the CDR3. Germline values: CDR1 SGHVS, CDR2 FNYEAQ. In DNA form, the CDR3 reads TGTGCCAGCAGCCGCCGTATGGGACAGGGTAAGTACGAGCAGTACTTC. Translation gives CASSRRMGQGKYEQYF.

Comments on this clonotype: Given a much more abundant clone one base away, this may be a read error. The chain uses TRBV9 and TRBJ1-1; D not certain. V lost 0 bases, J lost 3 bases, and 12 bases lay in between. The CDR3 is 15 residues long. CDR1 and CDR2 from the germline V gene are SGDLS and YYNGEE. DNA for the CDR3: TGTGCCAGCAGCGTAGAGGGTGAAATGTACACTGAAGCTTTCTTT. It is translated as CASSVEGEMYTEAFF.

J is TRBJ2-1 and V is TRBV12-3 or TRBV12-4; 10 bases align to TRBD2. V trimming: 4 bases; J trimming: 5 bases; junction bases outside the gene matches: 8. The CDR3 contains 16 residues. This CDR3 reads CASSSRLAGVDNEQFF. The CDR3 nucleotides are TGTGCCAGCAGTTCCCGTCTAGCGGGGGTTGACAATGAGCAGTTCTTC.

This chain uses TRBV10-2 with TRBJ2-1; TRBD1 matches 10 bases. This CDR3 contains 15 residues. Germline V gene data show CDR1 as WSHSY and CDR2 as SAAADI. Trimming removed 7 bases from V and 5 bases from J; junction bases left unmatched: 8. This CDR3 is CASNLGQGVHNEQFF. The CDR3 DNA follows: TGCGCCAGCAACCTCGGACAGGGGGTCCACAATGAGCAGTTCTTC.

The sample holds many counts of this clonotype. The V gene is TRBV2, the J gene TRBJ2-1; 9 positions agree with TRBD2. The V gene's germline CDR1 is SNHLY and CDR2 FYNNEI. After removal of 6 bases from V and 6 bases from J, the junction contained 15 bases not matched to a gene. This CDR3 contains 17 residues. The CDR3 sequence is CASSELGGRASINEQFF. In DNA, the CDR3 is TGTGCCAGCAGCGAACTTGGCGGGAGGGCCTCCATCAATGAGCAGTTCTTC.

This clonotype appeared a few times. V is TRBV2 and J is TRBJ2-1; 9 bases align to TRBD2. This CDR3 region has 19 residues. Trimming cost V 6 bases and J 4 bases; bases outside gene matches: 19. The germline V gene encodes CDR1 SNHLY and CDR2 FYNNEI. The CDR3 loop reads CASSELAVAGGPSYNEQFF. CDR3 nucleotides: TGTGCCAGCAGCGAACTGGCTGTGGCGGGAGGGCCGTCTTACAATGAGCAGTTCTTC.

The rearrangement joins TRBV7-6 to TRBJ1-1, with D uncertain. The germline V gene has CDR1 SGHVS and CDR2 FNYEAQ. Trimming stripped 1 base from V and 2 bases from J, with 8 bases between. The CDR3 has 14 amino acids. CDR3 coding DNA: TGTGCCAGCAGCTTAGGTAATGCAAACACTGAAGCTTTCTTT. It specifies CASSLGNANTEAFF.

This clonotype was seen at least ten times. The genes are TRBV19 and TRBJ2-1; TRBD2 agrees at 10 bases. V lost 3 bases to trimming and J lost 6 bases; unmatched junction nucleotides: 8. The CDR3 has 16 residues. Germline loops: CDR1 LNHDA, CDR2 SQIVND (reference sequence). The chain's CDR3 is CASSINGLAVINEQFF. CDR3 coding DNA: TGTGCCAGTAGTATCAACGGACTAGCGGTGATCAATGAGCAGTTCTTC.

This clonotype was observed many times. V gene TRBV11-2 combines with J gene TRBJ1-2, with no clear D. V lost 5 bases, J lost 8 bases, and 18 bases lay in between. There are 14 residues in the CDR3. CDR1 and CDR2 (germline): SGHAT, FQNNGV. DNA of the CDR3: TGTGCCAGCAGCGGCCGGACGGAGAGTAACGGCTACACCTTC. Its translation: CASSGRTESNGYTF.

The genes are TRBV15 and TRBJ1-1; D is uncertain. Germline CDR1 is LNHNV and CDR2 is YYDKDF (reference sequence). The CDR3 spans 12 residues. Trimming removed 0 bases at V and 13 bases at J, with 12 bases between. In DNA form, the CDR3 reads TGTGCCACCAGCAGAGATCAAGGGATGTGTTTCTTT. Protein product: CATSRDQGMCFF.

This clonotype was seen many times. The J gene is TRBJ2-7, the V gene TRBV20-1, with 11 bases that match TRBD1. Per the germline V gene, CDR1 is DFQATT and CDR2 is SNEGSKA (reference sequence). After removal of 5 bases from V and 5 bases from J, the junction contained 8 bases not matched to a gene. The CDR3 has 14 residues. In nucleotides, the CDR3 is TGCAGTGCTTCAACCGGGACAGGGGGGAACGAGCAGTACTTC. It translates to CSASTGTGGNEQYF.